This T cell receptor beta chain was recorded in a study of STAT5B mutations in CD4+ large granular lymphocyte leukemia. Study conclusions and caveats: TRBV06-family usage was enriched in top patient clones (8/27) versus controls (2/35).

Generated by immunoSEQ multiplex PCR, the TCRdb table keeps only in-frame clones and is missing some. The sample shows roughly 21,000 clones, 60% to 80% of them seen only once. Trimming at V came to 4 bases and at J to 1 base, leaving 5 bases not matched to a gene. The CDR3 is made up of 16 amino acids. CDR1 and CDR2 (germline): SEHNR, FQNEAQ (reference sequence). Control samples were healthy donors' buffy coats. Points on this clone: Its target is not known.

This chain uses TRBV7-9 with TRBJ2-1, with 9 bases identical to TRBD2. What was sequenced was CD4+ T cells from blood buffy coats. This clonotype was obtained from a human donor in good health. The CDR3 loop is CASSSVAGDSYNEQFF. Written as DNA, the CDR3 is TGTGCCAGCAGCTCCGTAGCGGGAGATTCCTACAATGAGCAGTTCTTC.